A selection of T cell receptor beta chains follows, all from one sample in a study of blood T cells in healthy people across ages. TCRdb analysed the 5' RACE reads with MiXCR anew, one entry per CDR3 protein. Here the sample spans roughly 930,000 distinct CDR3 sequences, 45% to 50% being singletons. Input material: blood. All receptors come from a man younger than 45 in good health. Each CDR3 is given with its conserved first and last residue. Each record gives: D gene, V gene, clone size, J gene, CDR3 protein, CDR3 DNA. The D gene is left open where the match is weak. Not all rows give a size; the values are once, few, many and, for expanded clones, a class.

>.|TRBV20-1|.|TRBJ2-7
CSARISGLAEQYF
TGCAGTGCTAGAATCAGTGGATTGGCCGAGCAGTACTTC
>TRBD1|TRBV10-3|few|TRBJ2-7
CAIGQGDRGYEQYF
TGTGCCATCGGGCAGGGGGACAGGGGTTACGAGCAGTACTTC
>.|TRBV7-2|few|TRBJ2-3
CASDSTGRADTQYF
TGTGCCAGCGACTCCACGGGTAGGGCAGATACGCAGTATTTT
>.|TRBV7-3|.|TRBJ2-5
CASSLLQGKGETQYF
TGTGCCAGCAGCTTATTGCAGGGGAAGGGCGAGACCCAGTACTTC
>TRBD2|TRBV4-2|many|TRBJ2-3
CASSSRTSGGLSTDTQYF
TGTGCCAGCAGCTCGCGGACTAGCGGGGGGCTAAGCACAGATACGCAGTATTTT
>.|TRBV12-3/TRBV12-4|.|TRBJ2-1
CASRTGLTREDEQFF
TGTGCCAGCAGGACGGGACTTACCAGGGAGGACGAGCAGTTCTTC
>TRBD1|TRBV4-3|.|TRBJ2-5
CASSTDPAGGETQYF
TGCGCCAGCAGCACAGACCCAGCAGGGGGAGAGACCCAGTACTTC
>TRBD1|TRBV20-1|few|TRBJ1-2
CSAAPGQGNYGYTF
TGCAGTGCCGCTCCGGGACAGGGGAACTATGGCTACACCTTC
>.|TRBV7-7|.|TRBJ2-2
CASSADNTGELFF
TGTGCTAGCAGCGCAGATAACACCGGGGAGCTGTTTTTT
>.|TRBV12-3/TRBV12-4|few|TRBJ1-2
CASSNRQVHGYTF
TGTGCCAGCAGCAACCGACAGGTTCATGGCTACACCTTC
>TRBD1|TRBV9|.|TRBJ1-6
CASSNSPGQNSPLHF
TGTGCCAGCAGCAATTCACCGGGACAGAATTCACCCCTCCACTTT
>.|TRBV18|.|TRBJ2-3
CASSPISGPDTQYF
TGTGCCAGCTCACCAATTAGCGGACCAGATACGCAGTATTTT
>TRBD1|TRBV4-1|.|TRBJ1-4
CASSPRQGVDATNEKLFF
TGCGCCAGCAGCCCTCGACAGGGGGTCGATGCGACTAATGAAAAACTGTTTTTT
>TRBD2|TRBV3-1|few|TRBJ2-1
CASRLAGPGYNEQFF
TGTGCCAGCAGGTTAGCGGGGCCGGGGTACAATGAGCAGTTCTTC
>TRBD2|TRBV20-1|.|TRBJ2-1
CSASDPGSGGAYEQFF
TGCAGTGCTAGTGATCCCGGGAGCGGGGGGGCTTATGAGCAGTTCTTC
>TRBD2|TRBV5-1|.|TRBJ2-1
CASSSKLAGGNEQFF
TGCGCCAGCAGCTCTAAACTAGCGGGGGGCAATGAGCAGTTCTTC
>TRBD1|TRBV6-6|.|TRBJ2-7
CASSYFPGQESYEQYF
TGTGCCAGCAGTTACTTCCCGGGACAGGAGTCCTACGAGCAGTACTTC
>TRBD2|TRBV27|.|TRBJ2-5
CASSPTSGAAQETQYF
TGTGCCAGCAGTCCTACTAGCGGGGCGGCCCAAGAGACCCAGTACTTC
>TRBD1|TRBV12-5|.|TRBJ2-5
CASGAGTVGGETQYF
TGTGCTAGTGGTGCCGGGACAGTGGGTGGAGAGACCCAGTACTTC
>TRBD2|TRBV30|once|TRBJ2-5
CAWSAAGETQYF
TGTGCCTGGAGTGCAGCGGGGGAGACCCAGTACTTC
>.|TRBV5-1|few|TRBJ2-1
CASMISNSYNEQFF
TGCGCCAGCATGATAAGTAACTCCTACAATGAGCAGTTCTTC
>TRBD2|TRBV7-2|.|TRBJ2-3
CASSWVSGGTDTQYF
TGTGCCAGCAGCTGGGTCAGCGGGGGCACAGATACGCAGTATTTT
>.|TRBV11-3|.|TRBJ2-1
CASSSTQGNEQFF
TGTGCCAGCAGCTCTACCCAGGGTAATGAGCAGTTCTTC
>TRBD1|TRBV6-6|few|TRBJ1-2
CTSSGTGYYGYTF
TGTACCAGCAGTGGGACAGGGTATTACGGCTACACCTTC
>TRBD2|TRBV12-3/TRBV12-4|once|TRBJ2-7
CASSQAGTSDFSYEQYF
TGTGCCAGCAGTCAAGCCGGGACTAGCGATTTCTCCTACGAGCAGTACTTC
>.|TRBV18|.|TRBJ1-2
CASGTDNYGYTF
TGTGCCAGCGGGACCGATAACTATGGCTACACCTTC
>.|TRBV6-1|.|TRBJ2-7
CASTQGALYEQYF
TGTGCCAGCACCCAGGGCGCACTCTACGAGCAGTACTTC